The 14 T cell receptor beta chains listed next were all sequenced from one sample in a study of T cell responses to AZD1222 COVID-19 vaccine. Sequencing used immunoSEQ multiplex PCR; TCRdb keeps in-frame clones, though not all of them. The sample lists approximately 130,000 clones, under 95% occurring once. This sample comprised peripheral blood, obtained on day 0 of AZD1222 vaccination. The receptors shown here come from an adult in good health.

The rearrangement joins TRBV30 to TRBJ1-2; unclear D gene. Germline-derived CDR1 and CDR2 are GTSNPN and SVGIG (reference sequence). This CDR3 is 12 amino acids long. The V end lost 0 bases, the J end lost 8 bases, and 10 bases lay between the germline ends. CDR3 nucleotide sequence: TGTGCCTGGAGTGTACAATGGTGGGGCTACACCTTC. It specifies CAWSVQWWGYTF.

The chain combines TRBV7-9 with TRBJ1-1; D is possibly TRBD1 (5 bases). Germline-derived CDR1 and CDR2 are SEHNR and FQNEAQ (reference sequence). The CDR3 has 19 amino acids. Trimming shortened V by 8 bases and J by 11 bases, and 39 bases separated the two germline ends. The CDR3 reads CASAEGDFGTARLNGPAFF. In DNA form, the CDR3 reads TGTGCCAGCGCCGAGGGAGACTTCGGGACCGCGCGTTTAAATGGTCCTGCTTTCTTT. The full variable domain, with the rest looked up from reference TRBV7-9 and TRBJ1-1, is DTGVSQNPRHKITKRGQNVTFRCDPISEHNRLYWYRQTLGQGPEFLTYFQNEAQLEKSRLLSDRFSAERPKGSFSTLEIQRTEQGDSAMYLCASAEGDFGTARLNGPAFFGQGTRLTVV.

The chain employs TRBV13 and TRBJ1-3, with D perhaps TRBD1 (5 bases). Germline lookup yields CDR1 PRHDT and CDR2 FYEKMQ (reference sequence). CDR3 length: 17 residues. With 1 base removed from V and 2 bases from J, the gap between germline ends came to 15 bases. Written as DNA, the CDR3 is TGTGCCAGCAGCTTAGAGGCAGGGACGGGAACTGGAAACACCATATATTTT. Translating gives CASSLEAGTGTGNTIYF.

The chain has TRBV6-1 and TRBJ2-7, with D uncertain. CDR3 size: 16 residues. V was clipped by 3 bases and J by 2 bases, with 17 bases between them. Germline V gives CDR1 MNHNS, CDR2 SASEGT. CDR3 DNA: TGTGCCAGCAGTGATACGGAATTCAGTATACCCTACGAGCAGTACTTC. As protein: CASSDTEFSIPYEQYF.

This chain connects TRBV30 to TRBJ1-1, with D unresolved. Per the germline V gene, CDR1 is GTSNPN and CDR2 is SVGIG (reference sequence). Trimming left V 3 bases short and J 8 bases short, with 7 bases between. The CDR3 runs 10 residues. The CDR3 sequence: CAWSSTEAFF. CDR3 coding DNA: TGTGCCTGGAGCTCCACCGAAGCTTTCTTT.

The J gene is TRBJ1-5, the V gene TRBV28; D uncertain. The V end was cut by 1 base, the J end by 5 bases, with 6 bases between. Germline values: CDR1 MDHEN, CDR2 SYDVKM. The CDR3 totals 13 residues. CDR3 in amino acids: CASSLLSYQPQHF. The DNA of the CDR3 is TGTGCCAGCAGTTTATTGTCCTATCAGCCCCAGCATTTT. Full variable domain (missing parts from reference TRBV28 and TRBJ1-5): DVKVTQSSRYLVKRTGEKVFLECVQDMDHENMFWYRQDPGLGLRLIYFSYDVKMKEKGDIPEGYSVSREKKERFSLILESASTNQTSMYLCASSLLSYQPQHFGDGTRLSIL.

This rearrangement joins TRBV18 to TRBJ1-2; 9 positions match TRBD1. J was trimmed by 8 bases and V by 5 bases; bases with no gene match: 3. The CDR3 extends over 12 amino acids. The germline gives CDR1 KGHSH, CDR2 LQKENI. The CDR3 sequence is CASSMDRGGYTF. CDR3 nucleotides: TGTGCCAGCTCAATGGACAGGGGCGGCTACACCTTC.

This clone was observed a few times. The CDR3 loop reads CASSVAVSGNTIYF. CDR3 bases: TGTGCCAGCAGCGTAGCTGTGTCTGGAAACACCATATATTTT. The V call is TRBV9, the J call TRBJ1-3; D is unresolved. The CDR3 has 14 amino acids. The germline V gene has CDR1 SGDLS and CDR2 YYNGEE. The ends were cut back, 0 bases at V and 1 base at J, with 5 bases in the middle.

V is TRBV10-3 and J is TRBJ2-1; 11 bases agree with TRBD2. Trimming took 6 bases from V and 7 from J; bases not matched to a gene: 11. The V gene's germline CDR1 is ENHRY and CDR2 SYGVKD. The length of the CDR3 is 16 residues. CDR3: CAIRQTTSGIPNEQFF. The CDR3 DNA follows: TGTGCCATCAGACAAACGACTAGCGGGATTCCTAATGAGCAGTTCTTC.

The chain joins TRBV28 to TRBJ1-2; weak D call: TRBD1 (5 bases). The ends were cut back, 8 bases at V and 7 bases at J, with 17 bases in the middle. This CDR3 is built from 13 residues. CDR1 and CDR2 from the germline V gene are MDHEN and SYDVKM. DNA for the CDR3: TGTGCCAGCCTTCTGGGGCGTGTAGGTGGCTACACCTTC. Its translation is CASLLGRVGGYTF.

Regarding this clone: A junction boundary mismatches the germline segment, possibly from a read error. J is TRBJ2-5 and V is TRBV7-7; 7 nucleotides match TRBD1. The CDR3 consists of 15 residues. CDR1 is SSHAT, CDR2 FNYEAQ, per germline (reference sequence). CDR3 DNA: TGTGCTAGCAGCTTACGACAGGGAAATTTAGAGACCCAGTACTTC. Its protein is CASSLRQGNLETQYF.

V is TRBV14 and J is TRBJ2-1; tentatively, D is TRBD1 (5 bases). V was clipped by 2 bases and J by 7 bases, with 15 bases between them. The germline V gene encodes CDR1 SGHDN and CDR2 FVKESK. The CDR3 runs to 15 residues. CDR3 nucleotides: TGTGCCAGCAGCCAAACCAGGGCCGCCGGGAATGAGCAGTTCTTC. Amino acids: CASSQTRAAGNEQFF.

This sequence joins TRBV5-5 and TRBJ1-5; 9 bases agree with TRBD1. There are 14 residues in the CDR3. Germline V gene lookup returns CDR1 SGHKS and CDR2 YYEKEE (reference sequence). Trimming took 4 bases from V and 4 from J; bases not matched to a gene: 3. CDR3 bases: TGTGCCAGCAGCGTTGGGACAGGGAATCAGCCCCAGCATTTT. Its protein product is CASSVGTGNQPQHF.

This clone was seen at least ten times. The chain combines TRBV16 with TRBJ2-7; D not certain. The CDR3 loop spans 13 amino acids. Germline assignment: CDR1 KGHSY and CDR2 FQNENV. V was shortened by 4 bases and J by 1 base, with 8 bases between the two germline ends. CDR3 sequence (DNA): TGTGCCAGCAGCCCTGGAGAGTCCTACGAGCAGTACTTC. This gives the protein CASSPGESYEQYF.